The 29 T cell receptor beta chains below all came from one sample that was sequenced in a study of vaccination and CD4 T cells after COVID-19. Time point reported: late sampling 161 to 241 days after vaccination in a few convalescent patients. The treatment: roughly ten-day PBMC culture with coronavirus spike peptide pools or control peptides (ViraFEST assay). Their recognized antigens are unknown. The Oncomine TCR Beta short-read assay was what sequenced the DNA obtained from cultured CD4+ T cells. One entry per CDR3 protein, called by TCRdb with MiXCR from the PCR reads. The repertoire consists of roughly 15,000 distinct CDR3 sequences, with over 45% occurring once and the leading ten covering 20% to 25%. The sequencing here drew on CD4+ T cells from blood, cultured in vitro, taken about 7 months after SARS-CoV-2 vaccination. The origin of the receptors is a human donor who had recovered from COVID-19.

The chain employs TRBV5-4 and TRBJ1-1, with TRBD1 matching over 7 bases. With V trimmed by 3 bases and J by 1 base, 6 bases remained unmatched. There are 15 residues in the CDR3. The germline V gene encodes CDR1 SGHNT and CDR2 YYREEE (reference sequence). The CDR3 reads CASSSRQGENTEAFF. The CDR3 coding sequence is TGTGCCAGCAGCTCTCGACAGGGAGAGAACACTGAAGCTTTCTTT.

V gene TRBV27 combines with J gene TRBJ2-7, with no clear D. The germline CDR1 and CDR2 sequences are MNHEY and SMNVEV (reference sequence). The V and J ends lost 3 bases and 3 bases respectively, with 9 bases between them. This CDR3 spans 13 amino acids. The CDR3 DNA is TGTGCCAGCAGTTTGGCCCGAAACTACGAGCAGTACTTC. Translation: CASSLARNYEQYF.

This clonotype turned up a few times. The chain carries TRBV27 and TRBJ2-7; TRBD2 matches 8 bases. CDR1 and CDR2 from the germline V gene are MNHEY and SMNVEV (reference sequence). The CDR3 spans 18 residues. The trim removed 2 bases at V and 4 bases at J, leaving 16 bases unmatched. The CDR3 region is CASSLRSNDGGAFYEQYF. In DNA form, the CDR3 reads TGTGCCAGCAGTTTACGGTCCAACGACGGGGGGGCCTTTTACGAGCAGTACTTC.

This chain connects TRBV6-1 to TRBJ1-1; perhaps TRBD1 as D (6 bases). This CDR3 has 13 amino acids. V was pared by 0 bases and J by 10 bases, with 12 bases between. The V gene's germline CDR1 is MNHNS and CDR2 SASEGT. CDR3 DNA: TGTGCCAGCAGTGAAGCTTGGGGGCTGGGAGCTTTCTTT. It specifies CASSEAWGLGAFF.

The chain links TRBV2 to TRBJ2-5, with 11 positions matching TRBD1. Germline V lookup: CDR1 SNHLY, CDR2 FYNNEI. V lost 4 bases to trimming and J lost 5 bases; unmatched junction nucleotides: 15. This CDR3 has 18 residues. Written as DNA, the CDR3 is TGTGCCAGCAGTGGGAGGCGAGGGACAGGGGGAGCGTGGGAGACCCAGTACTTC. This translates into CASSGRRGTGGAWETQYF.

The chain carries TRBV19 and TRBJ2-5; 10 bases align to TRBD1. In germline, CDR1 is LNHDA, CDR2 SQIVND (reference sequence). The CDR3 covers 15 residues. Trimming removed 0 bases from V and 4 bases from J; junction bases left unmatched: 2. The CDR3 DNA is TGTGCCAGTAGTATAGAAGGACAGGGGGGAGAGACCCAGTACTTC. As protein: CASSIEGQGGETQYF.

The chain employs TRBV6-2 or TRBV6-3 and TRBJ2-3; D tentatively fits TRBD1 or TRBD2 (5 bases each). CDR1 is MNHEY and CDR2 is SVGEGT in the germline V gene. V gave up 0 bases and J gave up 2 bases, with 12 bases separating them. The CDR3 consists of 16 residues. CDR3 in amino acids: CASSYSRDLFTDTQYF. The DNA for the CDR3 is TGTGCCAGCAGTTACTCACGGGACCTCTTCACAGATACGCAGTATTTT.

The chain employs TRBV12-3 or TRBV12-4 and TRBJ1-2, with D perhaps TRBD1 (6 bases). V was pared by 7 bases and J by 0 bases, with 18 bases between. CDR3 length equals 16 residues. The CDR3 DNA reads TGTGCCAGCACCTTTAGAGGGGCAGGGGCTAACTATGGCTACACCTTC. Translated, it gives CASTFRGAGANYGYTF.

This clonotype came up a few times. The chain combines TRBV20-1 with TRBJ1-5; the match to TRBD1 covers 9 bases. The CDR3 runs 17 residues. Germline CDR1 reads DFQATT; CDR2 reads SNEGSKA (reference sequence). V was pared by 1 base and J by 0 bases, with 7 bases of the junction left unmatched. The chain's CDR3 is CSARGPGTGFSNQPQHF. The CDR3 bases are TGCAGTGCTAGAGGACCTGGGACAGGGTTTAGCAATCAGCCCCAGCATTTT.

The V gene is TRBV7-9, the J gene TRBJ1-1; no definite D call. V lost 1 base and J lost 2, with 5 bases in between. The CDR3 runs 13 residues. CDR1 and CDR2 from the germline V gene are SEHNR and FQNEAQ (reference sequence). The CDR3 bases are TGTGCCAGCAGCTTAGAGACCAACACTGAAGCTTTCTTT. Translation: CASSLETNTEAFF.

This clonotype has just a few counts. This chain uses TRBV6-5 with TRBJ1-2, with a weak D call TRBD1 (5 bases). V shed 1 base and J shed 5 bases, with 8 bases lying between them. The germline V gene has CDR1 MNHEY and CDR2 SVGAGI. The CDR3 covers 13 residues. CDR3 region: CASSYWGEYGYTF. CDR3 nucleotide sequence: TGTGCCAGCAGTTACTGGGGCGAGTATGGCTACACCTTC.

This rearrangement joins TRBV21-1 to TRBJ2-5; the DNA was not used to check the table's D call, TRBD2. TRBV21-1 is termed a pseudogene. The CDR3 length is 18 residues. The CDR3 is CASSKAPSGRTLQETQYF. In DNA form, the CDR3 reads TGTGCCAGCAGCAAAGCGCCTAGCGGGAGAACACTACAAGAGACCCAGTACTTC.

The chain recombines TRBV5-4 with TRBJ2-1; 12 positions match TRBD2. V lost 4 bases, J lost 2 bases, and 19 bases stayed unmatched. CDR1 and CDR2 (germline): SGHNT, YYREEE (reference sequence). This CDR3 comprises 21 residues. The CDR3 sequence is CASSGAGRWLAGGYTYNEQFF. The DNA for the CDR3 is TGTGCCAGCAGCGGGGCGGGGAGGTGGCTAGCGGGAGGGTATACCTACAATGAGCAGTTCTTC.

The chain employs TRBV27 and TRBJ2-7; tentative D call: TRBD1 (6 bases). Germline loops: CDR1 MNHEY, CDR2 SMNVEV (reference sequence). V lost 5 bases to trimming and J lost 2 bases, with 16 bases between them. The CDR3 length is 15 residues. This chain's CDR3 is CASSLKTGATYEQYF. The CDR3 DNA reads TGTGCCAGCAGTCTTAAGACAGGAGCTACCTACGAGCAGTACTTC.

This clonotype was detected a few times. V is TRBV19 and J is TRBJ2-5; D not certain. Germline CDR1 and CDR2: LNHDA and SQIVND (reference sequence). The CDR3 sequence is 13 residues long. V was cut by 6 bases and J by 1 base, with 9 bases left in between. DNA of the CDR3: TGTGCCAGTAGGGGCAACTTCCAAGAGACCCAGTACTTC. Its translation is CASRGNFQETQYF.

The V gene is TRBV4-3, the J gene TRBJ2-3; D is uncertain. Per germline, CDR1 LGHNA and CDR2 YSLEER. The CDR3 length is 15 residues. V lost 0 bases and J 1 base, leaving 8 bases between the germline ends. The CDR3 DNA follows: TGCGCCAGCAGCCAAGATCCTAGAGGCACAGATACGCAGTATTTT. It specifies CASSQDPRGTDTQYF.

The V and J genes are TRBV6-1 and TRBJ1-1, with D tentatively TRBD1 (5 bases). The CDR3 has 15 amino acids. Trimming pared 6 bases from V and 4 bases from J, leaving 18 bases between. Germline CDR1 reads MNHNS; CDR2 reads SASEGT. The CDR3 reads CASRGGGSVSTEAFF. The CDR3 DNA reads TGTGCCAGCAGGGGGGGAGGGTCGGTTAGCACTGAAGCTTTCTTT.

This clonotype was detected only a few times. The chain uses TRBV6-5 and TRBJ1-1, with a tentative D call TRBD1 (5 bases). The germline CDR1 and CDR2 sequences are MNHEY and SVGAGI. This CDR3 region has 18 residues. Trimming left V 2 bases short and J 0 bases short, with 19 bases between. The CDR3 is CASSYLRPGWGMNTEAFF. In DNA form, the CDR3 reads TGTGCCAGCAGTTACCTCAGACCGGGGTGGGGGATGAACACTGAAGCTTTCTTT.

This clonotype has just a few counts. The chain uses TRBV20-1 and TRBJ1-5, with D unclear. Trimming removed 4 bases at V and 6 bases at J, with 19 bases between. Germline CDR1 DFQATT, CDR2 SNEGSKA (reference sequence). The CDR3 contains 15 residues. CDR3 region: CSAIRSTGAGQPQHF. As DNA, the CDR3 is TGCAGTGCTATAAGGTCAACCGGAGCTGGTCAGCCCCAGCATTTT.

This sequence joins TRBV7-2 and TRBJ2-2; D possibly corresponds to TRBD2 (6 bases). CDR1 is SGHTA and CDR2 is FQGNSA in the germline V gene. The CDR3 extends over 15 amino acids. Trimming took off 2 bases at V and 6 bases at J, with 13 bases between the two ends. CDR3 sequence: CASSLNLAGPGELFF. The CDR3 DNA follows: TGTGCCAGCAGCTTAAATCTGGCGGGACCCGGGGAGCTGTTTTTT.

The chain is built from TRBV15 and TRBJ1-2; 7 bases map to TRBD1. Per the germline V gene, CDR1 is LNHNV and CDR2 is YYDKDF (reference sequence). The J segment lost 5 bases and the V segment lost 0 bases, leaving 6 bases of the junction unmatched. The CDR3 has 15 amino acids. CDR3 coding DNA: TGTGCCACCAGCAGAGATCGTAGACAGGGATATGGCTACACCTTC. It specifies CATSRDRRQGYGYTF. The complete variable domain, with remaining parts taken from reference TRBV15 and TRBJ1-2, reads DAMVIQNPRYQVTQFGKPVTLSCSQTLNHNVMYWYQQKSSQAPKLLFHYYDKDFNNEADTPDNFQSRRPNTSFCFLDIRSPGLGDTAMYLCATSRDRRQGYGYTFGSGTRLTVV.

This clonotype has just a few counts. The chain has TRBV10-3 and TRBJ1-1; perhaps TRBD1 as D (5 bases). Germline V gene lookup returns CDR1 ENHRY and CDR2 SYGVKD. This CDR3 is 14 amino acids long. Trimming removed 6 bases from V and 0 bases from J, with 11 bases in between. CDR3 residues: CAIRPGAMNTEAFF. The CDR3 DNA follows: TGTGCCATCAGGCCCGGGGCTATGAACACTGAAGCTTTCTTT.

This sequence joins TRBV6-5 and TRBJ2-3; D is uncertain. CDR1 is MNHEY and CDR2 is SVGAGI in the germline V gene. Between the trimmed V and J ends, which lost 4 bases and 6 bases, there was a span of 11 bases. The CDR3 runs 13 residues. As DNA, the CDR3 is TGTGCCAGCAGTTTTGGTCCGGCGGATACGCAGTATTTT. Translated, it gives CASSFGPADTQYF.

This clonotype was detected a few times. This chain joins TRBV7-9 and TRBJ1-2; 11 bases are shared with TRBD1. Germline V gives CDR1 SEHNR, CDR2 FQNEAQ (reference sequence). The V and J ends lost 6 bases and 1 base, in that order; junction bases with no gene match: 1. The CDR3 covers 14 residues. In nucleotides, the CDR3 is TGTGCCAGCAGGGGACAGGGGGTTAACTATGGCTACACCTTC. Its protein is CASRGQGVNYGYTF.

The rearrangement uses TRBV7-8 and TRBJ1-5, with 8 bases identical to TRBD1. The CDR3 totals 16 residues. Germline CDR1 reads SGHVS; CDR2 reads FQNEAQ. Trimming cost V 1 base and J 3 bases; bases outside gene matches: 5. The DNA of the CDR3 is TGTGCCAGCAGCTTAGTCGGACAGGGCTACAATCAGCCCCAGCATTTT. This sequence encodes CASSLVGQGYNQPQHF.

This clonotype has only a few counts. This rearrangement joins TRBV20-1 to TRBJ1-1; 8 bases align to TRBD1. Germline-derived CDR1 and CDR2 are DFQATT and SNEGSKA (reference sequence). The CDR3 has 14 residues. V shed 3 bases, J shed 4 bases, and the junction held 7 bases outside the gene matches. The CDR3 here is CSASWQGAGTEAFF. CDR3 DNA: TGCAGTGCTAGTTGGCAGGGGGCTGGCACTGAAGCTTTCTTT.

V gene TRBV7-2 combines with J gene TRBJ2-3, with 10 bases identical to TRBD1. V shed 4 bases, J shed 6 bases, and the junction held 4 bases outside the gene matches. The length of the CDR3 is 14 residues. Germline V lookup: CDR1 SGHTA, CDR2 FQGNSA. CDR3 DNA: TGTGCCAGCAGCTCTTGGACAGGGGGGGATACGCAGTATTTT. This gives the protein CASSSWTGGDTQYF.

This clonotype was detected only a few times. The chain links TRBV6-1 to TRBJ2-6; D uncertain. V lost 2 bases to trimming and J lost 4 bases, with 9 bases between them. CDR3 length equals 15 residues. Germline V gene lookup returns CDR1 MNHNS and CDR2 SASEGT. CDR3 sequence: CASSERVTGANVLTF. DNA for the CDR3: TGTGCCAGCAGTGAACGGGTCACCGGGGCCAACGTCCTGACTTTC.

This sequence joins TRBV20-1 and TRBJ2-7, with 8 positions matching TRBD2. Germline loops: CDR1 DFQATT, CDR2 SNEGSKA (reference sequence). The CDR3 loop spans 13 amino acids. J gave up 4 bases and V 2 bases, and 4 bases lay outside the gene matches. In nucleotides, the CDR3 is TGCAGTGCTAGATCGGGGGGGAAATACGAGCAGTACTTC. Translation gives CSARSGGKYEQYF.